The 30 T cell receptor beta chains given below trace back to one sample, sequenced in a study of blood T cell repertoires in COVID-19. The table came from immunoSEQ multiplex PCR; TCRdb's copy has only in-frame clones and leaves some out. The sample contains about 200,000 clones, 82% of which appear only once. Sequencing was carried out using peripheral blood. The receptors stem from a woman aged 60 to 75 with COVID-19, enrolled during active disease.

The V gene is TRBV5-6, the J gene TRBJ2-6, with 7 bases matching TRBD1. Losses at the gene ends were 4 bases for V and 0 bases for J; bases not matched to a gene: 10. CDR3 length: 18 residues. The germline CDR1 and CDR2 sequences are SGHDT and YYEEEE. CDR3: CASSTPRTGLSGANVLTF. Written as DNA, the CDR3 is TGTGCCAGCAGCACCCCTCGGACAGGACTCTCTGGGGCCAACGTCCTGACTTTC. Complete variable domain (other parts from reference TRBV5-6 and TRBJ2-6): DAGVTQSPTHLIKTRGQQVTLRCSPKSGHDTVSWYQQALGQGPQFIFQYYEEEERQRGNFPDRFSGHQFPNYSSELNVNALLLGDSALYLCASSTPRTGLSGANVLTFGAGSRLTVL.

The chain links TRBV10-3 to TRBJ2-1, with 10 nucleotides matching TRBD2. The CDR3 loop spans 15 amino acids. Per the germline V gene, CDR1 is ENHRY and CDR2 is SYGVKD. V trimming: 6 bases; J trimming: 5 bases; junction bases outside the gene matches: 7. CDR3 region: CAISSLAGANNEQFF. The DNA for the CDR3 is TGTGCCATCAGCAGCCTAGCGGGAGCCAACAATGAGCAGTTCTTC.

This rearrangement joins TRBV24-1 to TRBJ2-7; 8 bases map to TRBD2. CDR3 length: 16 residues. The J segment lost 1 base and the V segment lost 3 bases, leaving 7 bases of the junction unmatched. Germline CDR1 reads KGHDR; CDR2 reads SFDVKD. CDR3 DNA: TGTGCCACCAGTGATCCCGCTAGCGGGTCATCCTACGAGCAGTACTTC. Amino acid sequence: CATSDPASGSSYEQYF.

V and J are TRBV7-3 and TRBJ2-1; D may be TRBD2 (5 bases). Per the germline V gene, CDR1 is SGHTA and CDR2 is FQGTGA. The length of the CDR3 is 15 residues. V lost 2 bases to trimming and J lost 0 bases, with 8 bases between them. The DNA for the CDR3 is TGTGCCAGCAGCTTAGAGGGATCCTCCTACAATGAGCAGTTCTTC. Protein sequence: CASSLEGSSYNEQFF.

This clone was counted once. The chain carries TRBV27 and TRBJ2-7; D unclear. With 3 bases removed from V and 6 bases from J, the gap between germline ends came to 12 bases. The CDR3 extends over 13 amino acids. Germline lookup yields CDR1 MNHEY and CDR2 SMNVEV (reference sequence). CDR3 in DNA: TGTGCCAGCAGTTTGTATGGCGGCGCCGAGCAGTACGTC. Translating gives CASSLYGGAEQYV.

The genes are TRBV7-3 and TRBJ2-2, with D possibly TRBD2 on 6 matching bases. The CDR3 totals 15 residues. Germline V gives CDR1 SGHTA, CDR2 FQGTGA. The V and J ends lost 2 bases and 1 base respectively, with 8 bases between them. The CDR3 sequence is CASSLHGGNTGELFF. The CDR3 DNA sequence: TGTGCCAGCAGCTTACACGGGGGGAACACCGGGGAGCTGTTTTTT.

This clone was counted once. The chain recombines TRBV11-2 with TRBJ1-6, with D possibly being TRBD1 (5 bases). CDR1 and CDR2 (germline): SGHAT, FQNNGV. Deletions cut 3 bases from V and 7 bases from J, with 10 bases between. CDR3 length: 14 amino acids. CDR3 loop: CASSFRGRNSPLHF. The CDR3 DNA is TGTGCCAGCAGCTTTAGGGGAAGAAATTCACCCCTCCACTTT. Drawing the rest from reference TRBV11-2 and TRBJ1-6, the complete variable domain is EAGVAQSPRYKIIEKRQSVAFWCNPISGHATLYWYQQILGQGPKLLIQFQNNGVVDDSQLPKDRFSAERLKGVDSTLKIQPAKLEDSAVYLCASSFRGRNSPLHFGNGTRLTVT.

The chain links TRBV3-1 (or the pseudogene TRBV3-2) to TRBJ2-5, with D tentatively TRBD2 (5 bases). The CDR3 runs to 14 residues. Germline-derived CDR1 and CDR2 are LGHDT and YNNKEL (reference sequence). Trimming took off 0 bases at V and 5 bases at J, with 10 bases between the two ends. The DNA of the CDR3 is TGTGCCAGCAGCCAAGATGCTAGCAGGGAGACCCAGTACTTC. Residues: CASSQDASRETQYF.

The V and J genes are TRBV11-2 and TRBJ2-7; D not certain. This CDR3 is built from 14 residues. CDR1 is SGHAT, CDR2 FQNNGV, per germline. The germline V and J ends were trimmed by 4 bases and 6 bases, with 16 bases remaining between them. In DNA, the CDR3 is TGTGCCAGCAGCTCACTACCTACTTTCTCCGAGCAGTACTTC. Translation gives CASSSLPTFSEQYF.

The sample holds a few counts of this clone. The rearrangement links TRBV6-1 to TRBJ2-7; 8 positions match TRBD1. After removal of 3 bases from V and 6 bases from J, the junction contained 7 bases not matched to a gene. Germline V lookup: CDR1 MNHNS, CDR2 SASEGT. The CDR3 runs 14 residues. CDR3 region: CASSDRQGFGEQYF. The CDR3 DNA reads as TGTGCCAGCAGTGACCGACAGGGGTTCGGCGAGCAGTACTTC.

The chain recombines TRBV7-2 with TRBJ2-3, with 11 bases fitting TRBD2. The CDR3 contains 16 residues. Looked up from germline, CDR1 is SGHTA and CDR2 is FQGNSA. With 10 bases clipped from V and 2 bases from J, the junction kept 11 bases outside the gene matches. The CDR3: CAIQTGSGRATDTQYF. CDR3 bases: TGTGCCATACAGACCGGTAGCGGGAGGGCCACAGATACGCAGTATTTT.

V is TRBV4-3 and J is TRBJ1-6, with D perhaps matching TRBD1 (6 bases). This CDR3 has 15 residues. Trimming stripped 0 bases from V and 10 bases from J, with 13 bases between. CDR1 is LGHNA, CDR2 YSLEER, per germline. The CDR3 DNA follows: TGCGCCAGCAGCCAAGATGCAGGGGTAGGGTCACCCCTCCACTTT. Translating gives CASSQDAGVGSPLHF.

V gene TRBV7-3 combines with J gene TRBJ2-7; D ambiguous. Germline CDR1 reads SGHTA; CDR2 reads FQGTGA. This CDR3 contains 10 residues. The V end was cut by 8 bases, the J end by 6 bases, with 8 bases between. CDR3 sequence reads: CASFFLEQYF. The CDR3 coding sequence is TGTGCCAGCTTTTTTCTCGAGCAGTACTTC.

This chain connects TRBV30 to TRBJ1-5; 10 bases are a match to TRBD1. Trimming took 5 bases from V and 6 from J; bases not matched to a gene: 4. This CDR3 comprises 13 residues. Per germline, CDR1 GTSNPN and CDR2 SVGIG (reference sequence). CDR3 sequence: CAWSGTGVQPQHF. The CDR3 DNA follows: TGTGCCTGGTCCGGGACAGGGGTTCAGCCCCAGCATTTT.

This sequence joins TRBV7-8 and TRBJ1-2; D call uncertain. The CDR3 sequence is 12 residues long. Germline V gives CDR1 SGHVS, CDR2 FQNEAQ. Trimming shortened V by 2 bases and J by 4 bases, and 5 bases separated the two germline ends. CDR3 bases: TGTGCCAGCAGCTTACCGGGCTATGGCTACACCTTC. Translating it yields CASSLPGYGYTF.

V gene TRBV5-5 combines with J gene TRBJ1-3; 8 nucleotides align to TRBD1. This CDR3 has 15 amino acids. The V gene end was trimmed by 0 bases and the J gene end by 4 bases; junction bases not matched to a gene: 3. The V gene's germline CDR1 is SGHKS and CDR2 YYEKEE (reference sequence). The CDR3: CASSLVGTGGNTIYF. CDR3 coding DNA: TGTGCCAGCAGCTTGGTCGGGACAGGAGGAAACACCATATATTTT.

The V and J genes are TRBV29-1 and TRBJ1-1, with D possibly matching TRBD1 (5 bases). Looked up from germline, CDR1 is SQVTM and CDR2 is ANQGSEA. The CDR3 sequence is 12 residues long. Deletions cut 8 bases from V and 3 bases from J, with 13 bases between. The CDR3 nucleotides are TGCAGCTCCAACGGGGGGGACACTGAAGCTTTCTTT. Protein: CSSNGGDTEAFF.

The V call is TRBV5-8, the J call TRBJ1-2; D unclear. V shed 1 base and J shed 2 bases, with 12 bases lying between them. The CDR3 consists of 15 residues. Germline assignment: CDR1 SGHTS and CDR2 YDEGEE. This CDR3 reads CASSLWQNGNYGYTF. The DNA of the CDR3 is TGTGCCAGCAGCTTGTGGCAAAACGGGAACTATGGCTACACCTTC.

This chain links TRBV7-9 with TRBJ1-1; D is uncertain. This CDR3 is 17 amino acids long. Germline CDR1 reads SEHNR; CDR2 reads FQNEAQ (reference sequence). Trimming removed 4 bases at V and 4 bases at J, with 22 bases between. The CDR3 here is CASSSYWAGPIPTEAFF. CDR3 DNA sequence: TGTGCCAGCAGCTCCTATTGGGCAGGCCCTATTCCCACTGAAGCTTTCTTT.

This chain links TRBV3-1 (or the pseudogene TRBV3-2) with TRBJ1-2; tentative D call: TRBD1 (6 bases). Germline CDR1 LGHDT, CDR2 YNNKEL (reference sequence). This CDR3 contains 14 residues. V gave up 4 bases and J gave up 4 bases, with 13 bases separating them. The CDR3 here is CASSPDRLFYGYTF. CDR3 bases: TGTGCCAGCAGCCCAGACAGGCTCTTCTATGGCTACACCTTC.

This chain links TRBV6-5 with TRBJ1-5; D might be TRBD1 (6 bases). This CDR3 contains 13 residues. Germline CDR1 and CDR2: MNHEY and SVGAGI. Between the trimmed V and J ends, which lost 5 bases and 5 bases, there was a span of 10 bases. The CDR3 DNA sequence: TGTGCCAGCAGTACAGGGAGGGATCAGCCCCAGCATTTT. It is translated as CASSTGRDQPQHF.

This clone showed up just a few times. This chain uses TRBV19 with TRBJ1-4, with 9 positions matching TRBD1. The germline CDR1 and CDR2 sequences are LNHDA and SQIVND (reference sequence). This CDR3 is 11 amino acids long. With V trimmed by 11 bases and J by 11 bases, 6 bases remained unmatched. The CDR3 sequence: CAGGQGTKLFF. The CDR3 region has the DNA TGTGCCGGGGGACAGGGAACGAAACTGTTTTTT.

The chain employs TRBV5-4 and TRBJ1-2; 10 nucleotides agree with TRBD1. The CDR3 is made up of 15 amino acids. CDR1 and CDR2 (germline): SGHNT, YYREEE (reference sequence). With 1 base clipped from V and 7 bases from J, the junction kept 7 bases outside the gene matches. CDR3 bases: TGTGCCAGCAGCTTGAGGACAGGGGGTCGAAGTGGCTACACCTTC. Residues: CASSLRTGGRSGYTF.

The J gene is TRBJ1-1, the V gene TRBV7-8; D is possibly TRBD1 (5 bases). Germline V gives CDR1 SGHVS, CDR2 FQNEAQ. Deletions cut 1 base from V and 5 bases from J, with 17 bases between. This CDR3 has 16 residues. As DNA, the CDR3 is TGTGCCAGCAGCTTAGTCGGCTTTAAGGGGTCGACTGAAGCTTTCTTT. Residues: CASSLVGFKGSTEAFF.

This clone appeared a single time. The V gene is TRBV11-2, the J gene TRBJ1-2; D gene unclear. Germline lookup yields CDR1 SGHAT and CDR2 FQNNGV. The CDR3 is 12 amino acids. V was pared by 4 bases and J by 7 bases, with 10 bases between. Here the CDR3 DNA reads TGTGCCAGCAGCTCCAGGATCGGTGGCTACACCTTC. Its protein is CASSSRIGGYTF.

The chain recombines TRBV20-1 with TRBJ1-2; no reliable D call. This CDR3 is built from 11 residues. The V gene's germline CDR1 is DFQATT and CDR2 SNEGSKA (reference sequence). The CDR3 is CRLGEDYGYTF. CDR3 nucleotides: TGCAGGTTGGGAGAAGACTATGGCTACACCTTC.

Only a few counts were recorded for this clone. V and J are TRBV24-1 and TRBJ2-1, with 8 positions matching TRBD2. The germline CDR1 and CDR2 sequences are KGHDR and SFDVKD. Unmatched junction bases numbered 7, after V lost 1 base and J lost 6 bases. There are 16 residues in the CDR3. Here the CDR3 reads CATSDFGRGESNEQFF. CDR3 nucleotides: TGTGCCACCAGTGATTTTGGGCGGGGGGAGAGCAATGAGCAGTTCTTC.

The V call is TRBV6-5, the J call TRBJ2-7; TRBD1 agrees at 7 bases. Germline loops: CDR1 MNHEY, CDR2 SVGAGI. The length of the CDR3 is 15 residues. V lost 6 bases, J lost 4 bases, and 12 bases stayed unmatched. This chain's CDR3 is CASRLGTANVYEQYV. In nucleotides, the CDR3 is TGTGCCAGCAGACTCGGGACAGCAAACGTATACGAGCAGTACGTC.

The DNA of the CDR3 is TGTGCCACCAGTGATTTCTCCGGGTCCCAGTACTTC. Translation: CATSDFSGSQYF. This chain links TRBV24-1 with TRBJ2-5; D is ambiguous. The germline CDR1 and CDR2 sequences are KGHDR and SFDVKD. This CDR3 comprises 12 residues. Between the trimmed V and J ends, which lost 1 base and 9 bases, there was a span of 8 bases.

This clone appeared a few times. The chain combines TRBV10-1 with TRBJ1-2; possibly TRBD1 for D (5 bases). Germline loops: CDR1 WNHNN, CDR2 SYGVQD (reference sequence). V lost 10 bases and J 8 bases, leaving 29 bases between the germline ends. There are 16 residues in the CDR3. The CDR3 protein is CATTFGGGDWGSGYTF. The CDR3 bases are TGCGCCACCACTTTTGGGGGAGGCGATTGGGGGAGCGGCTACACCTTC.